The 17 T cell receptor beta chains in this list originate from one sample, sequenced in a study of T-cell reconstitution after alpha-beta-depleted transplantation in children. Preparation of the TCRbeta library used unique molecular identifiers. TCRdb reprocessed the PCR reads with MiXCR, giving one entry per CDR3 protein. The profile shows under 750,000 distinct CDR3 sequences, about 23% of them singletons. Sequences were derived from PBMCs, mostly from graft donor cells, sampled 360 days after TCRalphabeta/CD19-depleted stem cell transplant. Every receptor here comes from a boy under two years old who had a stem cell transplant for acute myeloid leukemia, so the T cells may come from the graft donor.

The chain couples TRBV20-1 to TRBJ2-1; no clear D gene. Trimming took 4 bases from V and 5 from J, leaving 15 bases between them. The CDR3 covers 14 residues. CDR1 is DFQATT and CDR2 is SNEGSKA in the germline V gene (reference sequence). CDR3 protein: CSANSRAGHNEQFF. The CDR3 DNA sequence: TGCAGTGCTAACAGTAGGGCCGGTCACAATGAGCAGTTCTTC.

This clonotype has a count of ten or more. The V call is TRBV12-5, the J call TRBJ2-1, with a possible D match to TRBD1 (5 bases). The ends were cut back, 11 bases at V and 8 bases at J, with 25 bases in the middle. Per germline, CDR1 LGHNT and CDR2 FRNRAP. The CDR3 contains 15 residues. The CDR3 here is CAGAASDLGYDEQFF. CDR3 sequence (DNA): TGTGCTGGGGCGGCTTCAGATCTTGGGTATGATGAGCAGTTCTTC.

The V and J genes are TRBV7-3 and TRBJ2-5; weak D call: TRBD2 (5 bases). V was clipped by 3 bases and J by 3 bases, with 11 bases between them. The length of the CDR3 is 14 residues. Germline V gene data show CDR1 as SGHTA and CDR2 as FQGTGA. CDR3 bases: TGTGCCAGCAGCTTTACGGGGAATAAAGAGACCCAGTACTTC. This translates into CASSFTGNKETQYF.

This clonotype was found once. At one end, the junction sequence differs from germline, possibly due to a read error. The chain has TRBV28 and TRBJ1-4; D gene ambiguous. CDR1 is MDHEN and CDR2 is SYDVKM in the germline V gene. The CDR3 is made up of 11 amino acids. CDR3 sequence (DNA): TGTGCCAGCAGTTTGAATGGAAAACTGTTTTTT. Translating it yields CASSLNGKLFF.

This clonotype was picked up many times. The chain uses TRBV12-3 or TRBV12-4 and TRBJ2-3; 10 bases align to TRBD1. The CDR3 contains 19 residues. Germline trimming cut 7 bases from V and 7 bases from J; bases unmatched to any gene: 23. The CDR3 spells CASTPTGGAHYHPSYTQYF. As DNA, the CDR3 is TGTGCCAGCACCCCGACAGGGGGCGCGCATTACCACCCGAGCTATACGCAGTATTTT.

The V gene is TRBV6-1, the J gene TRBJ2-5; D might be TRBD1 (5 bases). Looked up from germline, CDR1 is MNHNS and CDR2 is SASEGT. V dropped 4 bases and J dropped 2 bases, with 8 bases sitting between them. This CDR3 is built from 13 residues. This chain's CDR3 is CASSVREQETQYF. The CDR3 DNA reads TGTGCCAGCAGTGTCAGGGAACAAGAGACCCAGTACTTC.

This clonotype was seen many times. The rearrangement links TRBV20-1 to TRBJ2-5; D might be TRBD2 (5 bases). Trimming removed 7 bases at V and 5 bases at J, with 17 bases between. Germline CDR1 and CDR2: DFQATT and SNEGSKA (reference sequence). The CDR3 sequence is 13 residues long. DNA of the CDR3: TGCAGTGGGTTTGGTCTAGCTGGTGAGACCCAGTACTTC. This translates into CSGFGLAGETQYF.

The table lists this clonotype with many counts. DNA of the CDR3: TGTGCCAGCAGTCGCACAAGGGACAGGGGAAGCTATGGCTACACCTTC. Its translation: CASSRTRDRGSYGYTF. V usage is TRBV12-3 or TRBV12-4 and J usage is TRBJ1-2; 10 nucleotides align to TRBD1. Trimming cost V 5 bases and J 4 bases; bases outside gene matches: 10. The CDR3 extends over 16 amino acids.

This clonotype has at least ten counts. The chain links TRBV7-8 to TRBJ2-5, with 8 bases that match TRBD1. Germline V gives CDR1 SGHVS, CDR2 FQNEAQ. This CDR3 has 15 amino acids. The junction had 10 bases not matched to a gene; V was cut back by 5 bases and J by 5 bases. CDR3 sequence (DNA): TGTGCCAGCAGCACCCGGGACAGGATAGACGAGACCCAGTACTTC. Translated, it gives CASSTRDRIDETQYF.

This clonotype was detected many times. The chain employs TRBV7-2 and TRBJ2-1; D unclear. CDR1 and CDR2 from the germline V gene are SGHTA and FQGNSA. The CDR3 extends over 14 amino acids. V was shortened by 2 bases and J by 7 bases, with 12 bases between the two germline ends. The CDR3 DNA reads as TGTGCCAGCAGCTTATCCCCCACCTCAAATGAGCAGTTCTTC. Amino acid sequence: CASSLSPTSNEQFF. Full variable domain (outside the CDR3, taken from reference TRBV7-2 and TRBJ2-1): GAGVSQSPSNKVTEKGKDVELRCDPISGHTALYWYRQSLGQGLEFLIYFQGNSAPDKSGLPSDRFSAERTGGSVSTLTIQRTQQEDSAVYLCASSLSPTSNEQFFGPGTRLTVL.

The V and J genes are TRBV12-3 or TRBV12-4 and TRBJ2-1, with D hard to call. The CDR3 spans 14 residues. Trimming pared 3 bases from V and 3 bases from J, leaving 9 bases between. The CDR3 region is CASSLGKFYNEQFF. DNA for the CDR3: TGTGCCAGCAGTTTGGGGAAGTTCTACAATGAGCAGTTCTTC.

This clonotype was observed many times. CDR3 residues: CASSITEPPVALHF. The CDR3 DNA follows: TGTGCCAGCAGCATAACAGAGCCCCCCGTGGCCCTCCACTTT. This chain connects TRBV12-3 or TRBV12-4 to TRBJ1-6; D uncertain. V lost 6 bases to trimming and J lost 14 bases, with 20 bases between them. There are 14 residues in the CDR3.

This clonotype was detected ten times or more. J is TRBJ2-3 and V is TRBV6-5, with TRBD2 matching 11 bases. The junction had 3 bases not matched to a gene; V was cut back by 2 bases and J by 5 bases. The CDR3 length is 15 residues. CDR1 and CDR2 from the germline V gene are MNHEY and SVGAGI. The CDR3: CASSYRLAGQDTQYF. CDR3 nucleotide sequence: TGTGCCAGCAGTTACAGACTAGCGGGGCAAGATACGCAGTATTTT.

This clonotype has ten or more counts. The chain is built from TRBV20-1 and TRBJ2-7; 7 nucleotides match TRBD1. The CDR3 is 14 amino acids. J lost 2 bases, V lost 1 base, and 5 bases had no gene match. Germline CDR1 reads DFQATT; CDR2 reads SNEGSKA (reference sequence). The CDR3 loop is CSARAGQSTYEQYF. The DNA of the CDR3 is TGCAGTGCTAGAGCGGGACAGTCGACCTACGAGCAGTACTTC.

This clonotype has a count of ten or more. The chain joins TRBV12-3 or TRBV12-4 to TRBJ2-5; 10 nucleotides align to TRBD1. The CDR3 runs to 14 residues. Germline trimming cut 4 bases from V and 2 bases from J; bases unmatched to any gene: 1. The CDR3 DNA reads TGTGCCAGCAGTTCGGGACAGGGGCAAGAGACCCAGTACTTC. Translation: CASSSGQGQETQYF.

In this sample, this clonotype turned up once. The V gene is TRBV2, the J gene TRBJ2-5; D possibly matches TRBD1 or TRBD2 (5 bases each). The CDR3 extends over 13 amino acids. Germline V gene data show CDR1 as SNHLY and CDR2 as FYNNEI. V lost 4 bases to trimming and J lost 5 bases, with 11 bases between them. The DNA for the CDR3 is TGTGCCAGCAGTGGCCAATGGGGGGAGACCCAGTACTTC. Protein product: CASSGQWGETQYF.

This clonotype was seen a handful of times. The chain joins TRBV29-1 to TRBJ2-3, with D perhaps given as TRBD1 or TRBD2 (5 bases each). The germline V gene encodes CDR1 SQVTM and CDR2 ANQGSEA. The CDR3 loop spans 13 amino acids. Trimming took 7 bases from V and 4 from J, leaving 15 bases between them. The chain's CDR3 is CSASWGLADTQYF. In DNA form, the CDR3 reads TGCAGCGCCTCCTGGGGGTTGGCAGATACGCAGTATTTT.